These T cell receptor beta chains were read from a single sample in a study of cytomegalovirus exposure and HLA in healthy donors. Repertoires were generated with immunoSEQ multiplex PCR, while TCRdb's copy carries only in-frame clones and drops some. The sample includes roughly 100,000 clones, roughly 72% of them seen just once. The sequenced material came from PBMCs. The receptors stem from a woman under 30 in good health and CMV-seropositive. The CDR3 runs from the conserved cysteine through the conserved F or W. A D gene is named only where the DNA matches it firmly.

v_gene,len,d_gene,CDR3aa
TRBV10-3,14,.,CAIREHLQGTEAFF
TRBV29-1,13,.,CSAGADNTGELFF
TRBV19,15,.,CASSFHGTQLREQFF
TRBV28,15,.,CASSTIGGTNDEQYF
TRBV10-1,13,TRBD1,CASSRTGRTEAFF
TRBV29-1,12,TRBD2,CSVRGLVGEQYF
TRBV19,13,.,CASSEVAQGTQYF
TRBV5-6,16,TRBD2,CASSLVGLAGDYEQYF
TRBV6-6,15,TRBD1,CASSTKGQKNQPQHF
TRBV5-6,12,.,CASSMDMEKLFF
TRBV5-4,18,TRBD2,CASSLRGLAGGVSYEQYF
TRBV6-1,14,TRBD1,CASRDRAMNTEAFF
TRBV2,15,.,CASSEDPAANTEAFF
TRBV10-3,13,.,CAISEGGGTEAFF
TRBV6-1,15,TRBD1,CASSEPGQGGQPQHF
TRBV29-1,15,TRBD1,CSVPSGQGLGETQYF
TRBV6-1,15,.,CASSEATASNQPQHF
TRBV18,14,TRBD1,CASSNDRATYGYTF
TRBV5-1,16,TRBD2,CASSLVAGVQGNEQFF
TRBV10-3,16,TRBD1,CAISELQGAGNQPQHF
TRBV11-2,16,TRBD2,CASSLSAAGGHNEQFF